This passage covers 18 T cell receptor beta chains from one sample sequenced in a study of technical replicates of blood from several donors. Clones were read by immunoSEQ multiplex PCR, and TCRdb kept only the in-frame ones, dropping some. The table has some 93,000 clones, approximately 95% seen once. Source material: T cells isolated from PBMCs. These receptors all stem from a human donor in good health.

The chain uses TRBV29-1 and TRBJ2-7, with 9 bases that match TRBD2. This CDR3 has 14 amino acids. CDR1 is SQVTM, CDR2 ANQGSEA, per germline. V shed 6 bases and J 0 bases; nucleotides not matched to a gene: 6. CDR3 in DNA: TGCAGCGTCCTTAGCGGGGGAAGCTCCTACGAGCAGTACTTC. Its protein is CSVLSGGSSYEQYF.

The chain joins TRBV15 to TRBJ2-2; TRBD2 matches 9 bases. CDR1 is LNHNV and CDR2 is YYDKDF in the germline V gene (reference sequence). CDR3 length equals 16 residues. J was trimmed by 5 bases and V by 4 bases; bases with no gene match: 8. CDR3 sequence reads: CATSTAGTSTTGELFF. The CDR3 bases are TGTGCCACCAGCACCGCCGGGACTAGCACTACCGGGGAGCTGTTTTTT. Full variable domain (remainder filled in from reference TRBV15 and TRBJ2-2): DAMVIQNPRYQVTQFGKPVTLSCSQTLNHNVMYWYQQKSSQAPKLLFHYYDKDFNNEADTPDNFQSRRPNTSFCFLDIRSPGLGDTAMYLCATSTAGTSTTGELFFGEGSRLTVL.

The chain couples TRBV2 to TRBJ2-5; D uncertain. CDR1 is SNHLY and CDR2 is FYNNEI in the germline V gene. CDR3 length: 12 residues. V lost 8 bases, J lost 5 bases, and 12 bases lay in between. The CDR3 coding sequence is TGTGCCAGCGGGGAAGGTCCTGAGACCCAGTACTTC. It is translated as CASGEGPETQYF.

This chain links TRBV6-4 with TRBJ1-6; 9 positions agree with TRBD1. Germline CDR1 reads MRHNA; CDR2 reads SNTAGT. The CDR3 is 15 amino acids. Losses at the gene ends were 3 bases for V and 10 bases for J; bases not matched to a gene: 7. In DNA, the CDR3 is TGTGCCAGCAGTGAGTTCACAGGGGGCAACTCACCCCTCCACTTT. This encodes CASSEFTGGNSPLHF.

The count of this clone is one. CDR3 in DNA: TGTGCCAGCAGTTACCGAGGGAGCGCCGGGGAGCTGTTTTTT. Amino acids: CASSYRGSAGELFF. The chain employs TRBV6-5 and TRBJ2-2, with D possibly TRBD2 on 5 matching bases. Trimming took off 2 bases at V and 6 bases at J, with 10 bases between the two ends. The CDR3 covers 14 residues. Germline V gene sequence: CDR1 MNHEY, CDR2 SVGAGI.

This sequence joins TRBV4-2 and TRBJ2-7; D is unresolved. Germline V gene lookup returns CDR1 LGHNA and CDR2 YNFKEQ. The V and J ends lost 0 bases and 1 base respectively, with 10 bases between them. CDR3 length: 15 amino acids. The CDR3 reads CASSQEASVSYEQYF. The CDR3 bases are TGTGCCAGCAGCCAAGAAGCATCCGTATCCTACGAGCAGTACTTC.

The V call is TRBV5-6, the J call TRBJ2-5; 14 bases line up with TRBD2. The trim removed 1 base at V and 4 bases at J, leaving 6 bases unmatched. CDR3 length: 17 residues. The germline V gene encodes CDR1 SGHDT and CDR2 YYEEEE. This chain's CDR3 is CASSLMGLAGVTETQYF. In nucleotides, the CDR3 is TGTGCCAGCAGCTTGATGGGACTAGCGGGAGTAACAGAGACCCAGTACTTC.

This chain uses TRBV7-9 with TRBJ2-1; 7 bases line up with TRBD1. This CDR3 comprises 16 residues. CDR1 is SEHNR and CDR2 is FQNEAQ in the germline V gene (reference sequence). V dropped 1 base and J dropped 4; count of bases not matched to a gene: 7. The CDR3 DNA sequence: TGTGCCAGCAGCTTAGGTCATGGGGGACAGTACAATGAGCAGTTCTTC. It codes for CASSLGHGGQYNEQFF.

The gene calls are TRBV10-2 and TRBJ1-3, with 9 bases lining up with TRBD1. This CDR3 region has 14 residues. The V gene end was trimmed by 4 bases and the J gene end by 2 bases; junction bases not matched to a gene: 0. Germline assignment: CDR1 WSHSY and CDR2 SAAADI. The CDR3 DNA reads as TGCGCCAGCAGTGGACAGGGGGCTGGAAACACCATATATTTT. Encoded protein: CASSGQGAGNTIYF.

The CDR3: CASKLTDRDQPQHF. As DNA, the CDR3 is TGCGCCAGCAAATTGACTGACAGGGATCAGCCCCAGCATTTT. This chain joins TRBV10-2 and TRBJ1-5; 7 nucleotides match TRBD1. Trimming cost V 7 bases and J 5 bases; bases outside gene matches: 8. CDR3 length: 14 amino acids. CDR1 and CDR2 from the germline V gene are WSHSY and SAAADI.

The chain couples TRBV6-5 to TRBJ1-2, with 9 positions matching TRBD1. J lost 8 bases, V lost 5 bases, and 3 bases had no gene match. Germline V gene data show CDR1 as MNHEY and CDR2 as SVGAGI. This CDR3 has 12 amino acids. CDR3 loop: CASSHTGGGYTF. The CDR3 bases are TGTGCCAGCAGTCACACAGGGGGCGGCTACACCTTC.

The CDR3: CASSLYTEAFF. CDR3 DNA sequence: TGTGCCAGCTCTCTGTACACTGAAGCTTTCTTT. The rearrangement joins TRBV18 to TRBJ1-1, with unresolved D. The CDR3 sequence is 11 residues long. CDR1 is KGHSH and CDR2 is LQKENI in the germline V gene. Between the trimmed V and J ends, which lost 6 bases and 3 bases, there was a span of 5 bases. The full variable domain, with the rest looked up from reference TRBV18 and TRBJ1-1, is NAGVMQNPRHLVRRRGQEARLRCSPMKGHSHVYWYRQLPEEGLKFMVYLQKENIIDESGMPKERFSAEFPKEGPSILRIQQVVRGDSAAYFCASSLYTEAFFGQGTRLTVV.

The rearrangement uses TRBV2 and TRBJ2-2, with a possible D match to TRBD2 (6 bases). The CDR3 loop spans 15 amino acids. Germline values: CDR1 SNHLY, CDR2 FYNNEI. Trimming removed 8 bases from V and 6 bases from J, with 19 bases in between. The CDR3 spells CASGNRGLLPGELFF. The CDR3 DNA sequence: TGTGCCAGCGGGAATCGGGGGTTATTACCCGGGGAGCTGTTTTTT.

The chain uses TRBV29-1 and TRBJ2-7, with a possible D match to TRBD1 (6 bases). The V gene lost 7 bases and the J gene lost 2 bases, with 12 bases spanning the gap. Germline V gives CDR1 SQVTM, CDR2 ANQGSEA. The CDR3 covers 12 residues. CDR3 DNA sequence: TGCAGCGGCACAGGGACAACCTACGAGCAGTACTTC. This sequence encodes CSGTGTTYEQYF.

This clone appeared a single time. This chain links TRBV9 with TRBJ2-3; 11 bases align to TRBD2. CDR1 is SGDLS, CDR2 YYNGEE, per germline. The CDR3 length is 17 residues. V was pared by 3 bases and J by 7 bases, with 13 bases of the junction left unmatched. CDR3 region: CASSEPDLAGGAYTQYF. The CDR3 bases are TGTGCCAGCAGCGAGCCCGATCTAGCGGGGGGTGCTTATACGCAGTATTTT.

CDR3 coding DNA: TGTGCCTGGAGTGTAACCCGACAGCAAAACACTGAAGCTTTCTTT. Its protein product is CAWSVTRQQNTEAFF. The rearrangement uses TRBV30 and TRBJ1-1; D might be TRBD1 (5 bases). Deletions cut 0 bases from V and 2 bases from J, with 13 bases between. This CDR3 region has 15 residues. CDR1 and CDR2 (germline): GTSNPN, SVGIG (reference sequence).

The rearrangement uses TRBV10-3 and TRBJ2-5; D is perhaps TRBD2 (6 bases). Trimming stripped 5 bases from V and 13 bases from J, with 17 bases between. The germline CDR1 and CDR2 sequences are ENHRY and SYGVKD. The CDR3 consists of 12 residues. The CDR3 reads CAISPVGLAWYF. CDR3 nucleotide sequence: TGTGCCATCAGTCCCGTCGGGCTAGCGTGGTACTTC.

V and J are TRBV30 and TRBJ1-3; TRBD1 might be the D (6 bases). CDR3 length equals 13 residues. Between the trimmed V and J ends, which lost 2 bases and 4 bases, there was a span of 9 bases. Germline V gives CDR1 GTSNPN, CDR2 SVGIG (reference sequence). The CDR3 protein is CAWSPGVGNTIYF. As DNA, the CDR3 is TGTGCCTGGAGTCCAGGGGTAGGAAACACCATATATTTT.